A single sample gave rise to the 14 T cell receptor beta chains below, sequenced in a study of radiotherapy plus CTLA-4 blockade in lung cancer. Measured with immunoSEQ multiplex PCR; TCRdb has only the in-frame clones, and not every one. The sample consists of some 49,000 clones, about 88% of them appearing once. This sample comprised peripheral blood, obtained from a patient treated with radiotherapy plus ipilimumab. These receptors all stem from a human donor with non-small cell lung cancer whose response to radiotherapy plus ipilimumab could not be evaluated.

The chain links TRBV7-2 to TRBJ2-7, with 13 bases matching TRBD2. Germline lookup yields CDR1 SGHTA and CDR2 FQGNSA. The V segment lost 5 bases and the J segment 5 bases; nucleotides outside the gene matches: 6. The CDR3 runs 15 residues. DNA of the CDR3: TGTGCCAGCAGCATACTAGCGGGAGGGCCCAACGAGCAGTACTTC. It codes for CASSILAGGPNEQYF.

The chain combines TRBV6-1 with TRBJ1-1, with D possibly being TRBD1 (5 bases). V was cut by 7 bases and J by 4 bases, with 19 bases left in between. Germline V gene sequence: CDR1 MNHNS, CDR2 SASEGT. The CDR3 totals 15 residues. The CDR3, as DNA: TGTGCCAGCACCCCGTACGGGGGGGGGAGCACTGAAGCTTTCTTT. It yields the protein CASTPYGGGSTEAFF.

The genes are TRBV4-3 and TRBJ2-7; 8 bases line up with TRBD2. The length of the CDR3 is 15 residues. J lost 5 bases, V lost 0 bases, and 6 bases had no gene match. Germline V gene sequence: CDR1 LGHNA, CDR2 YSLEER. The CDR3 is CASSQDRSGGDEQYF. In DNA form, the CDR3 reads TGCGCCAGCAGCCAAGATCGGTCGGGAGGGGACGAGCAGTACTTC.

The chain employs TRBV4-2 and TRBJ2-7; TRBD2 aligns across 12 bases. The CDR3 has 16 amino acids. The V gene's germline CDR1 is LGHNA and CDR2 YNFKEQ. V was clipped by 4 bases and J by 7 bases; unmatched bases: 11. CDR3 DNA sequence: TGTGCCAGCAGCCGAGCAGCGGGACTAGCGGGTGGTGAGCAGTACTTC. Translating gives CASSRAAGLAGGEQYF.

This clone showed up just once. The V call is TRBV28, the J call TRBJ1-2; TRBD1 matches at 9 bases. Germline assignment: CDR1 MDHEN and CDR2 SYDVKM. Unmatched junction bases numbered 12, after V lost 6 bases and J lost 4 bases. The CDR3 runs to 16 residues. CDR3 sequence (DNA): TGTGCCAGCAGACGACTATACGCGGACAGGGGCTATGGCTACACCTTC. The encoded protein is CASRRLYADRGYGYTF.

Points on this clone: Compared with germline, one end of the junction differs, possibly owing to a read error. The genes are TRBV2 and TRBJ2-7; maybe TRBD2 (5 bases). This CDR3 region has 12 residues. The germline V gene encodes CDR1 SNHLY and CDR2 FYNNEI. The CDR3 protein is CASSSDSHEQYF. CDR3 bases: TGTGCCAGCAGTTCGGACTCCCACGAGCAGTACTTC.

The chain links TRBV28 to TRBJ1-6; TRBD1 is a possible D gene (5 bases). This CDR3 contains 15 residues. V dropped 5 bases and J dropped 8 bases, with 16 bases sitting between them. Germline lookup yields CDR1 MDHEN and CDR2 SYDVKM. The CDR3 here is CASSASQGDYSPLHF. The CDR3 DNA reads TGTGCCAGCAGTGCCTCCCAGGGTGATTATTCACCCCTCCACTTT.

The chain links TRBV5-5 to TRBJ2-3; D perhaps matches TRBD1 (5 bases). The V end was cut by 6 bases, the J end by 0 bases, with 14 bases between. Per the germline V gene, CDR1 is SGHKS and CDR2 is YYEKEE (reference sequence). There are 15 residues in the CDR3. CDR3 bases: TGTGCCAGCACTTACGGAGACAGTAGCACAGATACGCAGTATTTT. Protein sequence: CASTYGDSSTDTQYF.

The chain uses TRBV9 and TRBJ2-1; 10 nucleotides match TRBD2. This CDR3 has 16 amino acids. V lost 2 bases, J lost 4 bases, and 6 bases stayed unmatched. The germline gives CDR1 SGDLS, CDR2 YYNGEE. Written as DNA, the CDR3 is TGTGCCAGCAGCGTCACATGGACTAGCGGTTACAATGAGCAGTTCTTC. Protein sequence: CASSVTWTSGYNEQFF. The entire variable domain, with the rest obtained from reference TRBV9 and TRBJ2-1, is as follows: DSGVTQTPKHLITATGQRVTLRCSPRSGDLSVYWYQQSLDQGLQFLIQYYNGEERAKGNILERFSAQQFPDLHSELNLSSLELGDSALYFCASSVTWTSGYNEQFFGPGTRLTVL.

V usage is TRBV7-2 and J usage is TRBJ1-1; D remains ambiguous. The CDR3 has 14 amino acids. The V end was cut by 1 base, the J end by 5 bases, with 11 bases between. Looked up from germline, CDR1 is SGHTA and CDR2 is FQGNSA. This chain's CDR3 is CASSLDSSWTEAFF. CDR3 sequence (DNA): TGTGCCAGCAGCTTAGACAGTTCATGGACTGAAGCTTTCTTT.

The rearrangement links TRBV6-1 to TRBJ2-2; 8 bases fit TRBD1. CDR3 length: 15 amino acids. In germline, CDR1 is MNHNS, CDR2 SASEGT. J gave up 8 bases and V 3 bases, and 8 bases lay outside the gene matches. The CDR3 DNA follows: TGTGCCAGCAGTGACCGACAGGGGAGGAGAGGGGAGCTGTTTTTT. Translation gives CASSDRQGRRGELFF.

As DNA, the CDR3 is TGTGCCAGCAGCTTATTGCGGGGTGATACTGAAGCTTTCTTT. As protein: CASSLLRGDTEAFF. The chain is built from TRBV7-9 and TRBJ1-1, with no clear D. The V end was cut by 2 bases, the J end by 5 bases, with 12 bases between. This CDR3 has 14 amino acids. The germline gives CDR1 SEHNR, CDR2 FQNEAQ (reference sequence).

CDR3 amino acids: CASSLAGNYEQFF. The CDR3, as DNA: TGTGCCAGCAGCTTGGCAGGGAATTATGAGCAGTTCTTC. The chain is built from TRBV11-1 and TRBJ2-1; TRBD1 might be the D (5 bases). Germline V gene lookup returns CDR1 SGHAT and CDR2 FQDESV (reference sequence). The CDR3 covers 13 residues. Trimming stripped 3 bases from V and 8 bases from J, with 11 bases between. Full variable domain (rest looked up from reference TRBV11-1 and TRBJ2-1): EAEVAQSPRYKITEKSQAVAFWCDPISGHATLYWYRQILGQGPELLVQFQDESVVDDSQLPKDRFSAERLKGVDSTLKIQPAELGDSAMYLCASSLAGNYEQFFGPGTRLTVL.

V is TRBV19 and J is TRBJ1-1, with TRBD1 identical over 9 bases. The CDR3 loop spans 14 amino acids. Germline trimming cut 4 bases from V and 1 base from J; bases unmatched to any gene: 1. Germline lookup yields CDR1 LNHDA and CDR2 SQIVND (reference sequence). This CDR3 is CASSRGQGNTEAFF. CDR3 bases: TGTGCCAGTAGTAGGGGACAGGGGAACACTGAAGCTTTCTTT.